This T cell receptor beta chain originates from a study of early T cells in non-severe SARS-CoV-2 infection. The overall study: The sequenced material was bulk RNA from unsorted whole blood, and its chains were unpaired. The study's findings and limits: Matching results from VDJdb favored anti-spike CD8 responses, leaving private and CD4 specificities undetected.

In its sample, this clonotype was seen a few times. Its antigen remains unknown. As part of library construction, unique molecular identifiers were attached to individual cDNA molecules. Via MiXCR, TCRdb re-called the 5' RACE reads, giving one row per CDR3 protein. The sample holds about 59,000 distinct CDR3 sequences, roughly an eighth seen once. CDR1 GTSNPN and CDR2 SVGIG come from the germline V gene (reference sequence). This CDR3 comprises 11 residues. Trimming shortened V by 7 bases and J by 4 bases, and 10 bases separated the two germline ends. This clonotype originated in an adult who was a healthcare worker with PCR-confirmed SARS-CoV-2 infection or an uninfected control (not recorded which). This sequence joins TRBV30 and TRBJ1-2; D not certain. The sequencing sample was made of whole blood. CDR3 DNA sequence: TGTGCCTTGTACGTCGGCTATGGCTACACCTTC. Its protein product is CALYVGYGYTF.